These T cell receptor beta chains were read from a single sample in a study of PD-1 blockade in classical Hodgkin lymphoma. Sequencing used immunoSEQ multiplex PCR; TCRdb keeps in-frame clones, though not all of them. The sample contains some 12,000 clones, roughly 76% of which appear only once. This specimen was peripheral blood mononuclear cells (PBMCs), taken at baseline. The source is a human donor with classical Hodgkin lymphoma. The CDR3 runs from the conserved cysteine through the conserved F or W. Each record gives: V gene, J gene, clone size, D gene, CDR3 protein, CDR3 DNA. The D gene is left open where the match is weak. Size tells how often a clone was seen (once, few, many) or the class of an expanded clone, and some rows leave it out.

TRBV7-8	TRBJ2-1	.	.	CASSLALGGYNEQFF	TGTGCCAGCAGCTTAGCGTTGGGGGGTTACAATGAGCAGTTCTTC
TRBV6-1	TRBJ2-7	.	.	CASSASGIYEQYF	TGTGCCAGCAGTGCTTCTGGTATCTACGAGCAGTACTTC
TRBV5-1	TRBJ2-1	.	.	CASSTQGQGTYNEQFF	TGCGCCAGCAGCACTCAAGGGCAGGGGACCTACAATGAGCAGTTCTTC
TRBV10-2	TRBJ1-1	.	TRBD1	CASSDPGQGVTEAFF	TGCGCCAGCAGTGATCCTGGACAGGGAGTAACTGAAGCTTTCTTT
TRBV18	TRBJ2-5	.	.	CASSPPPSGETQYF	TGTGCCAGCTCACCACCTCCGAGTGGTGAGACCCAGTACTTC
TRBV7-8	TRBJ1-3	.	.	CASSMRTLLSGNTIYF	TGTGCCAGCAGCATGAGGACACTTCTCTCTGGAAACACCATATATTTT
TRBV19	TRBJ2-2	once	TRBD2	CASSPDRDYINTGELFF	TGTGCCAGTAGTCCGGACCGGGACTACATCAACACCGGGGAGCTGTTTTTT
TRBV28	TRBJ1-1	.	TRBD1	CASSSGQGAGDTEAFF	TGTGCCAGCAGTTCAGGGCAGGGGGCGGGGGACACTGAAGCTTTCTTT
TRBV12-5	TRBJ2-1	once	.	CASGSGPLNEQFF	TGTGCTAGTGGGTCGGGACCCCTCAATGAGCAGTTCTTC
TRBV29-1	TRBJ2-6	.	.	CSVEDSSGANVLTF	TGCAGCGTTGAAGACAGCTCTGGGGCCAACGTCCTGACTTTC
TRBV7-9	TRBJ1-1	medium-sized	.	CASSLLSGADTEAFF	TGTGCCAGCAGCTTATTGTCGGGGGCTGACACTGAAGCTTTCTTT